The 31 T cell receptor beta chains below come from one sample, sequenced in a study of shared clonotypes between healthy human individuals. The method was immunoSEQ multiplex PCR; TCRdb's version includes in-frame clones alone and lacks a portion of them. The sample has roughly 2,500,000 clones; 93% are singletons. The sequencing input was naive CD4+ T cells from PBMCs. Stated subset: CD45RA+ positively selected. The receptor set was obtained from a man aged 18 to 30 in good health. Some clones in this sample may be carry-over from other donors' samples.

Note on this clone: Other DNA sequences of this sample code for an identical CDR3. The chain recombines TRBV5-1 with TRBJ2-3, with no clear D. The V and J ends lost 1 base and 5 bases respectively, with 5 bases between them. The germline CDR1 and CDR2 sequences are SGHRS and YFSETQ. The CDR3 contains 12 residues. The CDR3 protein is CASSLPGDTQYF. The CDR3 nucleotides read TGCGCCAGCAGCTTGCCGGGAGATACGCAGTATTTT.

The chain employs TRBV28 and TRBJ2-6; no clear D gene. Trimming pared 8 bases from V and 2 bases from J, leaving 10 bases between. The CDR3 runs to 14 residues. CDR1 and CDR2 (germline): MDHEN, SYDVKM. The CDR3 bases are TGTGCCAGCTTAGAAGCGACTGGGGCCAACGTCCTGACTTTC. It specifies CASLEATGANVLTF. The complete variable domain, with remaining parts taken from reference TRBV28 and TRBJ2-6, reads DVKVTQSSRYLVKRTGEKVFLECVQDMDHENMFWYRQDPGLGLRLIYFSYDVKMKEKGDIPEGYSVSREKKERFSLILESASTNQTSMYLCASLEATGANVLTFGAGSRLTVL.

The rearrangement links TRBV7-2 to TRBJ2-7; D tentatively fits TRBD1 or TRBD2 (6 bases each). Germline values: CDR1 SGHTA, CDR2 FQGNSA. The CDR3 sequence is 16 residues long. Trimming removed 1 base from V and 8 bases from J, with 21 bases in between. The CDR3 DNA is TGTGCCAGCAGCTTAGGGGTGGACCTAGAGGGGGGCAAGCAGTACTTC. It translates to CASSLGVDLEGGKQYF.

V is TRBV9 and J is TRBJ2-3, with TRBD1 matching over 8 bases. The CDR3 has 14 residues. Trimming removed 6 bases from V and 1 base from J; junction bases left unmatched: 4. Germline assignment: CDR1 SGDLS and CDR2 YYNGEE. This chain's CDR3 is CASTSGQGTDTQYF. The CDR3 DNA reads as TGTGCCAGCACCTCGGGACAGGGCACAGATACGCAGTATTTT.

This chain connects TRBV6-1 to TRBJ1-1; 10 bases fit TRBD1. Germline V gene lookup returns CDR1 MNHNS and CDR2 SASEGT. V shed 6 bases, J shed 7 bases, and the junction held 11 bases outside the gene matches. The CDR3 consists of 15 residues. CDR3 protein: CASRALTGGIVEAFF. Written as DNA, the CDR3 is TGTGCCAGCAGGGCCCTGACAGGGGGCATTGTTGAAGCTTTCTTT.

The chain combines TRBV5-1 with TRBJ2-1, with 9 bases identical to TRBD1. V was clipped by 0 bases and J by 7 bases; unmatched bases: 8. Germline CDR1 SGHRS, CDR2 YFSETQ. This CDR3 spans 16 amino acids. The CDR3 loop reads CASSLADRGWRNEQFF. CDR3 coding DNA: TGCGCCAGCAGCTTGGCCGACAGGGGGTGGCGGAATGAGCAGTTCTTC. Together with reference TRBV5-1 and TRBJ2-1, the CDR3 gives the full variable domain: KAGVTQTPRYLIKTRGQQVTLSCSPISGHRSVSWYQQTPGQGLQFLFEYFSETQRNKGNFPGRFSGRQFSNSRSEMNVSTLELGDSALYLCASSLADRGWRNEQFFGPGTRLTVL.

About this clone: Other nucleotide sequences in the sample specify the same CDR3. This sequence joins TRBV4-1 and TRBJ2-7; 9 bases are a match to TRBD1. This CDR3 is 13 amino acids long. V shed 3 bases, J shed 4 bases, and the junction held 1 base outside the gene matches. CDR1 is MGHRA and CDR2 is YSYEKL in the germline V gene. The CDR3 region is CASSQTGGYEQYF. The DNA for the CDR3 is TGCGCCAGCAGCCAGACAGGGGGGTACGAGCAGTACTTC.

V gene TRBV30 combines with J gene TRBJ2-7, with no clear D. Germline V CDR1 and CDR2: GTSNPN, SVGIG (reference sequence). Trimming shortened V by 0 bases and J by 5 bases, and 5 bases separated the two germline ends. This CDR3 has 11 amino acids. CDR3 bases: TGTGCCTGGAGTGTACTCGACGAGCAGTACTTC. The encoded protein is CAWSVLDEQYF.

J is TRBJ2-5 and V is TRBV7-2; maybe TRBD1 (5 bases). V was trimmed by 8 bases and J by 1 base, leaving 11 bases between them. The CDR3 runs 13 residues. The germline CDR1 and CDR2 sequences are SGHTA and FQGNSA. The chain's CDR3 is CASAGYIQETQYF. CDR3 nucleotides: TGTGCCAGCGCAGGGTACATCCAAGAGACCCAGTACTTC.

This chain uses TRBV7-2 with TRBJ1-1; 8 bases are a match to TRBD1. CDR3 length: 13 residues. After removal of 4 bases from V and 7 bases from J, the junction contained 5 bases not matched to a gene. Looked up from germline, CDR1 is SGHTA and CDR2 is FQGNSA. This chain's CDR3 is CASSSDRGVEAFF. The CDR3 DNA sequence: TGTGCCAGCAGCTCTGACAGGGGTGTTGAAGCTTTCTTT.

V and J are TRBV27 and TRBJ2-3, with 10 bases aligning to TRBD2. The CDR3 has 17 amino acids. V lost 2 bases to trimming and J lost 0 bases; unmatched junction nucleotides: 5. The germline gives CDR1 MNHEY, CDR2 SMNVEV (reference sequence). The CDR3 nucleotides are TGTGCCAGCAGTTTAAACAGCGGGAGGGCGAGCACAGATACGCAGTATTTT. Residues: CASSLNSGRASTDTQYF.

The chain's CDR3 is CASSDDRYEQYF. CDR3 DNA: TGTGCCAGCAGCGACGACAGGTACGAGCAGTACTTC. The chain joins TRBV6-1 to TRBJ2-7; D is perhaps TRBD1 (6 bases). V lost 6 bases and J 4 bases, leaving 10 bases between the germline ends. The CDR3 extends over 12 amino acids. CDR1 and CDR2 (germline): MNHNS, SASEGT.

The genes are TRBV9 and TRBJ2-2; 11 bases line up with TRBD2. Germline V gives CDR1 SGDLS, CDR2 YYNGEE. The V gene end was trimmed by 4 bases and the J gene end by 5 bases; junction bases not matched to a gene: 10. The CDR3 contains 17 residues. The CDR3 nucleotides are TGTGCCAGCAGCCTAATAGCGGGAGGGCCACTAACCGGGGAGCTGTTTTTT. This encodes CASSLIAGGPLTGELFF. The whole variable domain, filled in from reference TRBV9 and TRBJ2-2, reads DSGVTQTPKHLITATGQRVTLRCSPRSGDLSVYWYQQSLDQGLQFLIQYYNGEERAKGNILERFSAQQFPDLHSELNLSSLELGDSALYFCASSLIAGGPLTGELFFGEGSRLTVL.

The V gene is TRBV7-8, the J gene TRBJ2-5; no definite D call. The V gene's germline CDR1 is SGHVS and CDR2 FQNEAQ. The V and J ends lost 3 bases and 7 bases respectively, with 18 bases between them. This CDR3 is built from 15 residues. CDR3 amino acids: CASSFESGELATQYF. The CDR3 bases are TGTGCCAGCAGCTTCGAGTCAGGAGAGCTGGCGACCCAGTACTTC.

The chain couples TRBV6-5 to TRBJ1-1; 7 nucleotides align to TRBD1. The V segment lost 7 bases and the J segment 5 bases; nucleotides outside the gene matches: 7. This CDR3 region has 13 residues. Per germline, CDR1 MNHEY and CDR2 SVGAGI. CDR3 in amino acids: CASTDPGGTEAFF. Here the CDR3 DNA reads TGTGCCAGCACCGACCCAGGGGGTACTGAAGCTTTCTTT.

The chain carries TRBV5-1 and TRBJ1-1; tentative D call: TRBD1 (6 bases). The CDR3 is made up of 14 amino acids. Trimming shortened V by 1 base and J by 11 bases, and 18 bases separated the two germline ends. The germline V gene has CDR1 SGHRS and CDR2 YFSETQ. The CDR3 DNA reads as TGCGCCAGCAGCTTGTATTCCGGGGGCGCGGGGGCTTTCTTT. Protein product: CASSLYSGGAGAFF.

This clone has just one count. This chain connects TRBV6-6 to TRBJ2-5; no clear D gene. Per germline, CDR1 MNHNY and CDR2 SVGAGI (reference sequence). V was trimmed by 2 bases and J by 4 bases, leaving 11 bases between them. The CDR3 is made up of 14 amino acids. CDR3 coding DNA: TGTGCCAGCAGTTACGCTACACGCACAGAGACCCAGTACTTC. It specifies CASSYATRTETQYF.

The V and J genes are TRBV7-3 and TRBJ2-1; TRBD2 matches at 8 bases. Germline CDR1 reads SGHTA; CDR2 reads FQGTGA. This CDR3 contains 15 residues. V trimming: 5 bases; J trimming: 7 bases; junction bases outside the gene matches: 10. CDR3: CASSPVAGHVNEQFF. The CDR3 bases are TGTGCCAGCAGCCCCGTAGCGGGACACGTTAATGAGCAGTTCTTC.

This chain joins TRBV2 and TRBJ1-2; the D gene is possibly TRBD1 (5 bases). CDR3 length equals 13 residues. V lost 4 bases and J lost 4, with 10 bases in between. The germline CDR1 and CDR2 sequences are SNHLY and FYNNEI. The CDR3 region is CASSVGGPYGYTF. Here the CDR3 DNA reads TGTGCCAGCAGTGTCGGGGGACCCTATGGCTACACCTTC.

CDR3 sequence: CASRRDGGPETQYF. The CDR3 nucleotides read TGTGCCAGCAGGAGAGACGGTGGCCCGGAGACCCAGTACTTC. J is TRBJ2-5 and V is TRBV6-6; D ambiguous. V was shortened by 6 bases and J by 5 bases, with 16 bases between the two germline ends. The germline CDR1 and CDR2 sequences are MNHNY and SVGAGI (reference sequence). The CDR3 covers 14 residues.

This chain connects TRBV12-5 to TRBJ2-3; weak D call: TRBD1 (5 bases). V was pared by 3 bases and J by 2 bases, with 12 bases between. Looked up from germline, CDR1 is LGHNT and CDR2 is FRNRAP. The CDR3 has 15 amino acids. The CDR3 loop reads CASGLGRTTTDTQYF. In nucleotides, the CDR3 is TGTGCTAGTGGTTTAGGACGGACAACCACAGATACGCAGTATTTT.

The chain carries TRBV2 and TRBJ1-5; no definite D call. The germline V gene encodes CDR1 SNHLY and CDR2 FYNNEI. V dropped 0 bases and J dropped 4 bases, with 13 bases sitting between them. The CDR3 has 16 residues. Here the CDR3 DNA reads TGTGCCAGCAGTGAAGCGCGGGCGGGTGGTAATCAGCCCCAGCATTTT. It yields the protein CASSEARAGGNQPQHF.

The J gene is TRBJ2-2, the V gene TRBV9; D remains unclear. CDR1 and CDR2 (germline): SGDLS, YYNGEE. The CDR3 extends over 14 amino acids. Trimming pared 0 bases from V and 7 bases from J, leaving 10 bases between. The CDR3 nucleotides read TGTGCCAGCAGCGTAGGGCTAGTTGACGGGGAGCTGTTTTTT. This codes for CASSVGLVDGELFF.

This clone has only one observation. CDR3 sequence reads: CASSLPGGETNEKLFF. As DNA, the CDR3 is TGTGCCAGCAGTTTGCCAGGGGGCGAAACTAATGAAAAACTGTTTTTT. This sequence joins TRBV28 and TRBJ1-4; 8 bases align to TRBD1. The junction had 4 bases not matched to a gene; V was cut back by 3 bases and J by 1 base. The CDR3 is 16 residues long. Germline values: CDR1 MDHEN, CDR2 SYDVKM. The variable domain in full, completed from reference TRBV28 and TRBJ1-4, reads DVKVTQSSRYLVKRTGEKVFLECVQDMDHENMFWYRQDPGLGLRLIYFSYDVKMKEKGDIPEGYSVSREKKERFSLILESASTNQTSMYLCASSLPGGETNEKLFFGSGTQLSVL.

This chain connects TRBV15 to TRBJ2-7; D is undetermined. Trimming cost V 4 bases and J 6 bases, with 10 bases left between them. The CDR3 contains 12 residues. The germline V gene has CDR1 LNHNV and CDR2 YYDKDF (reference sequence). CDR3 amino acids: CATSTYDGEQYF. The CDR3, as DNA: TGTGCCACCAGCACCTATGACGGCGAGCAGTACTTC.

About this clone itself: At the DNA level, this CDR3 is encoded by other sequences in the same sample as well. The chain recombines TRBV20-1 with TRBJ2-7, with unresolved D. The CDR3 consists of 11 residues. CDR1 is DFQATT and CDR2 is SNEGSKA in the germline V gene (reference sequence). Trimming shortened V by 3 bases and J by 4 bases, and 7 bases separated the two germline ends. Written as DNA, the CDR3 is TGCAGTGCTAGGGGCCCGTACGAGCAGTACTTC. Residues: CSARGPYEQYF.

The CDR3 loop is CASSLVASGRWDTQYF. CDR3 bases: TGTGCCAGCAGCTTGGTGGCTAGCGGGAGATGGGATACGCAGTATTTT. The chain joins TRBV5-4 to TRBJ2-3, with 10 bases matching TRBD2. In germline, CDR1 is SGHNT, CDR2 YYREEE (reference sequence). The CDR3 covers 16 residues. The junction had 7 bases not matched to a gene; V was cut back by 0 bases and J by 6 bases.

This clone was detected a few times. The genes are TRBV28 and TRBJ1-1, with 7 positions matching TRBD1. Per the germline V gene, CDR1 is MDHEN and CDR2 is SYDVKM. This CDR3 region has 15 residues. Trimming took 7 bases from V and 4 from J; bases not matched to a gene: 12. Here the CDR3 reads CASTARTGVFTEAFF. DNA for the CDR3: TGTGCCAGCACAGCTCGCACAGGGGTGTTCACTGAAGCTTTCTTT.

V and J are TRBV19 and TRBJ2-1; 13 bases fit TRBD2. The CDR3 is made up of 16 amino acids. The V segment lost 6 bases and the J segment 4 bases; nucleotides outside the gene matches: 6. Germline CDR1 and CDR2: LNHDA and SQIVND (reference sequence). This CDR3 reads CASRKLAGGRYNEQFF. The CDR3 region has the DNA TGTGCCAGTAGGAAACTAGCGGGAGGGCGTTACAATGAGCAGTTCTTC. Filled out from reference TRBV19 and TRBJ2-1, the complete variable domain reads DGGITQSPKYLFRKEGQNVTLSCEQNLNHDAMYWYRQDPGQGLRLIYYSQIVNDFQKGDIAEGYSVSREKKESFPLTVTSAQKNPTAFYLCASRKLAGGRYNEQFFGPGTRLTVL.

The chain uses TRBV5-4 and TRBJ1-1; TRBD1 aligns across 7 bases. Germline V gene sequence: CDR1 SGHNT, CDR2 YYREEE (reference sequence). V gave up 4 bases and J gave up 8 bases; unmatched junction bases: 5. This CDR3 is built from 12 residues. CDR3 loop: CASSLRDSEAFF. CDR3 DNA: TGTGCCAGCAGCCTGCGGGACAGCGAAGCTTTCTTT.

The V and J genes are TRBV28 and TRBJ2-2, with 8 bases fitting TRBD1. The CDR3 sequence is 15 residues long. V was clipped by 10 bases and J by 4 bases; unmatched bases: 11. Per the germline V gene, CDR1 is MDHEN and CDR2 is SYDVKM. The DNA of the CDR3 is TGTGCCACCTTACCTTCTACAGGGGGCACCGGGGAGCTGTTTTTT. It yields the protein CATLPSTGGTGELFF.